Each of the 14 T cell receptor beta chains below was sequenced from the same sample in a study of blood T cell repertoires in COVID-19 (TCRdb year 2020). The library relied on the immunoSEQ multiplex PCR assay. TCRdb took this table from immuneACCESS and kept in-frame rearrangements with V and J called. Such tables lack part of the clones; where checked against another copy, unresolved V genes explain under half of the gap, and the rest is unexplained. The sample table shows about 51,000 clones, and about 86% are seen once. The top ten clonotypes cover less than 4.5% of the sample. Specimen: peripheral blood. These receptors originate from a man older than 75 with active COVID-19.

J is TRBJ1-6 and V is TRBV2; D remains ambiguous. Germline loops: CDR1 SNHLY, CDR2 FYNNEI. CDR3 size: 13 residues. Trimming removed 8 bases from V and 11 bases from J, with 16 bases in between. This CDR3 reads CASEGVSTAPLHF. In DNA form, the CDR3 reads TGTGCCAGCGAGGGCGTTAGCACGGCACCCCTCCACTTT.

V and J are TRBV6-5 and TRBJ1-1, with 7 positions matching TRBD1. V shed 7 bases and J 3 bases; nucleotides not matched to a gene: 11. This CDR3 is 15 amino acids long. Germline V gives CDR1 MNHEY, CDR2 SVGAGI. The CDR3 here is CASITGGTDYTEAFF. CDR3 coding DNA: TGTGCCAGCATCACTGGGGGGACAGATTACACTGAAGCTTTCTTT.

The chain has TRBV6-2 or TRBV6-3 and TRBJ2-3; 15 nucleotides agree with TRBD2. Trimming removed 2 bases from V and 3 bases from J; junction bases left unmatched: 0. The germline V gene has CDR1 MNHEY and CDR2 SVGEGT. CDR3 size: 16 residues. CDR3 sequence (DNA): TGTGCCAGCAGTTACGGGACTAGCGGGAGGACAGATACGCAGTATTTT. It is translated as CASSYGTSGRTDTQYF.

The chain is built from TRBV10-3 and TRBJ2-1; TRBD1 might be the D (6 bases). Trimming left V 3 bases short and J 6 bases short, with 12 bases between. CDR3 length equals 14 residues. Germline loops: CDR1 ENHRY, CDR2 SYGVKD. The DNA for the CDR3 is TGTGCCATCAGTGAATTCAGGGGCGGCAATGAGCAGTTCTTC. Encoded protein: CAISEFRGGNEQFF.

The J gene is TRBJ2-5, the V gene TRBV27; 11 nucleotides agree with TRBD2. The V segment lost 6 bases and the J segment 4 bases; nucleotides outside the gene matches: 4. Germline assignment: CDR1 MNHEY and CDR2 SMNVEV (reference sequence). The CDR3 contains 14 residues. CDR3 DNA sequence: TGTGCCAGCAGCCCAACTAGCGGGAGAGAGACCCAGTACTTC. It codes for CASSPTSGRETQYF.

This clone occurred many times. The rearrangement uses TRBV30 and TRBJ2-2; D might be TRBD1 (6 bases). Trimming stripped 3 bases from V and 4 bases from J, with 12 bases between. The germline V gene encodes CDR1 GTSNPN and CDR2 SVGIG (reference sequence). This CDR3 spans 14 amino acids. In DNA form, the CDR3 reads TGTGCCTGGAGACAGGGTGGTACCACCGGGGAGCTGTTTTTT. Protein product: CAWRQGGTTGELFF.

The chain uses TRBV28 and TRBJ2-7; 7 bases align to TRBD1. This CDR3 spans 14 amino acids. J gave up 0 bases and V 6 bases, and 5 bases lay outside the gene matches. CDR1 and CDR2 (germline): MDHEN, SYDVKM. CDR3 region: CASRSTGSSYEQYF. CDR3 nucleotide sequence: TGTGCCAGCAGGTCGACAGGGAGCTCCTACGAGCAGTACTTC.

The CDR3 coding sequence is TGTGCCAGCAGCAAAGCGTCCCCTCTATTTACTCATAGCAATCAGCCCCAGCATTTT. Its translation: CASSKASPLFTHSNQPQHF. The chain joins TRBV21-1 to TRBJ1-5. TRBV21-1 is noted as a pseudogene. This CDR3 has 19 residues.

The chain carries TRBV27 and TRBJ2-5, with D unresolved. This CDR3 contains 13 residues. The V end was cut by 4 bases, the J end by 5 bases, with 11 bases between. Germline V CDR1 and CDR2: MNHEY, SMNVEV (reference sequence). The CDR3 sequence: CASSSTLYETQYF. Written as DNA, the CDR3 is TGTGCCAGCAGTTCCACCCTATATGAGACCCAGTACTTC.

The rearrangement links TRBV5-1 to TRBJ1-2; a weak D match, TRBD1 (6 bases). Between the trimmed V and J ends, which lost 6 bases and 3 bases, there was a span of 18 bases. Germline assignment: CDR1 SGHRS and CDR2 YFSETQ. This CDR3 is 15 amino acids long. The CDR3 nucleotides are TGCGCCAGCACCCCGGGGGGTTCAGGGGACTATGGCTACACCTTC. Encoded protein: CASTPGGSGDYGYTF.

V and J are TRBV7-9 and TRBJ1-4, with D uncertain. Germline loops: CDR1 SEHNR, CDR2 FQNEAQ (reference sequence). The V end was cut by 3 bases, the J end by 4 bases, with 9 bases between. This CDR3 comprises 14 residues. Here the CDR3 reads CASSFGLNNEKLFF. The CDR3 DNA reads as TGTGCCAGCAGCTTTGGACTAAATAATGAAAAACTGTTTTTT.

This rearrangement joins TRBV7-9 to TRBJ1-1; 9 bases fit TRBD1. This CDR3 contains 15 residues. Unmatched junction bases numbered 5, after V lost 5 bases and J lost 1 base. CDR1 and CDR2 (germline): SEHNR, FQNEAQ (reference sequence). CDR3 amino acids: CASSLPGQGNTEAFF. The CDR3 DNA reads TGTGCCAGCAGCCTTCCGGGACAGGGGAACACTGAAGCTTTCTTT.

CDR3 sequence reads: CASSLVAGYTF. In DNA, the CDR3 is TGTGCCAGCAGCTTAGTAGCTGGCTACACCTTC. This rearrangement joins TRBV5-8 to TRBJ1-2; D call uncertain. The ends were cut back, 2 bases at V and 7 bases at J, with 6 bases in the middle. The CDR3 runs 11 residues. Germline V gene data show CDR1 as SGHTS and CDR2 as YDEGEE.

The CDR3 spells CASSVVRARRGQTYEQYF. The CDR3 DNA follows: TGCGCCAGCAGTGTGGTCCGGGCCAGGCGCGGGCAGACCTACGAGCAGTACTTC. The gene calls are TRBV10-2 and TRBJ2-7; D is possibly TRBD2 (5 bases). V lost 4 bases, J lost 2 bases, and 24 bases lay in between. This CDR3 is 18 amino acids long. CDR1 and CDR2 from the germline V gene are WSHSY and SAAADI.